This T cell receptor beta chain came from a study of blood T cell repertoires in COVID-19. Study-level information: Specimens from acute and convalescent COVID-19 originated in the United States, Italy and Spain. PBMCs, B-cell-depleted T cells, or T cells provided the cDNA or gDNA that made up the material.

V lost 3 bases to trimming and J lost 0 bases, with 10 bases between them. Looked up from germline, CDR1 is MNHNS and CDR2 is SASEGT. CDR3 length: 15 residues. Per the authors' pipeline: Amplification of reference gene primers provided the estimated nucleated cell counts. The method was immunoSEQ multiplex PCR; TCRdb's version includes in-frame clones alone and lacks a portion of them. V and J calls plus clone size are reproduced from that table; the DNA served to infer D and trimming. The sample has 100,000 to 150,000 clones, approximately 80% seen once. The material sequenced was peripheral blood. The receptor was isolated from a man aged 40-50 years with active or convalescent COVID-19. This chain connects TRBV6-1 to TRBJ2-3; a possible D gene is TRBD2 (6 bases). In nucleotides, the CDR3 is TGTGCCAGCAGTGACACCGGGACTAGCACAGATACGCAGTATTTT. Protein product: CASSDTGTSTDTQYF.